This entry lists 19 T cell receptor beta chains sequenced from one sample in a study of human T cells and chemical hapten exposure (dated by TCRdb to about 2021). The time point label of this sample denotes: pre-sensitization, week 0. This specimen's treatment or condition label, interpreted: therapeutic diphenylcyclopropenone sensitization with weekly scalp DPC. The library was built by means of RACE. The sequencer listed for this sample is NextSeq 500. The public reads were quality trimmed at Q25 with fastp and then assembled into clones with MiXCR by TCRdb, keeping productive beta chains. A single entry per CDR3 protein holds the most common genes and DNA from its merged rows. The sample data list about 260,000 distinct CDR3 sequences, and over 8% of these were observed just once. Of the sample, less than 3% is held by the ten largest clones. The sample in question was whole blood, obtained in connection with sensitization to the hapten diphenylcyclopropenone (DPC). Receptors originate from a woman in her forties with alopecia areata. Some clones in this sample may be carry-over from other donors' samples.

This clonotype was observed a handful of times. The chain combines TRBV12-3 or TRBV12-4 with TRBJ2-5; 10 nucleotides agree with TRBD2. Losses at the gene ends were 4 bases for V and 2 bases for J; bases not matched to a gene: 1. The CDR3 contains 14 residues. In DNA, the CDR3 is TGTGCCAGCAGTTCACTAGCGGGACAAGAGACCCAGTACTTC. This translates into CASSSLAGQETQYF.

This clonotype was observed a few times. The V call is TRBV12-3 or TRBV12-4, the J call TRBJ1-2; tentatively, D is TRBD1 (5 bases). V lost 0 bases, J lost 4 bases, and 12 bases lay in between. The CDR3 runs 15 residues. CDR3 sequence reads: CASSLAGRALYGYTF. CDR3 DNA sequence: TGTGCCAGCAGTTTAGCTGGCAGGGCCCTCTATGGCTACACCTTC.

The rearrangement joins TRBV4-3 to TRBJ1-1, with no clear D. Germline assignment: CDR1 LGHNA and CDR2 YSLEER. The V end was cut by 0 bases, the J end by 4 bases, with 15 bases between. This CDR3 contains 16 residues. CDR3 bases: TGCGCCAGCAGCCAAGACCCCCCAGGAGGGATCACTGAAGCTTTCTTT. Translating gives CASSQDPPGGITEAFF.

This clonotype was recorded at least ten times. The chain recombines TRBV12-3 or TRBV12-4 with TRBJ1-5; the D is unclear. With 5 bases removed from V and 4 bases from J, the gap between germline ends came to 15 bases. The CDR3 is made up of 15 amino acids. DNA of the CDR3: TGTGCCAGCAGTGCCACCGGGCCACCAAATCAGCCCCAGCATTTT. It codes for CASSATGPPNQPQHF.

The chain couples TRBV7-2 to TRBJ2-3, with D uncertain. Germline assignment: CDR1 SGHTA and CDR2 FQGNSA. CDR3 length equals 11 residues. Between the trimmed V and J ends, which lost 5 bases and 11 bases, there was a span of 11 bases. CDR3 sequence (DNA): TGTGCCAGCAGCCCCTCCTCAGGGCAGTATTTT. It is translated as CASSPSSGQYF.

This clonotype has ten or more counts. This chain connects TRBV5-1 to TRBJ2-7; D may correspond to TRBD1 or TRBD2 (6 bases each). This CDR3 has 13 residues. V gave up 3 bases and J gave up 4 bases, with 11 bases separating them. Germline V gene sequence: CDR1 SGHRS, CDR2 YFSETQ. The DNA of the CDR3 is TGCGCCAGCAGCTCCGGGGGCAGGTACGAGCAGTACTTC. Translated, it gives CASSSGGRYEQYF.

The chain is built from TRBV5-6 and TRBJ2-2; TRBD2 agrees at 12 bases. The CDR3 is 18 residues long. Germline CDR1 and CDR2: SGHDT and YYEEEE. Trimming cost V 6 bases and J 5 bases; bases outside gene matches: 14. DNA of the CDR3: TGTGCCAGCATTCGACGGAGGCTAGCGGGAGGGCGGACCGGGGAGCTGTTTTTT. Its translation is CASIRRRLAGGRTGELFF.

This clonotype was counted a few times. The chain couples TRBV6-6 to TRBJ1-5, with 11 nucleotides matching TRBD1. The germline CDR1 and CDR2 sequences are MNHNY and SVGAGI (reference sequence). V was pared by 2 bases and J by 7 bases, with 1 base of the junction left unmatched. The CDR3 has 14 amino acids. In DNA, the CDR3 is TGTGCCAGCAGTTACGGGGACAGGGGGCAGCCCCAGCATTTT. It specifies CASSYGDRGQPQHF.

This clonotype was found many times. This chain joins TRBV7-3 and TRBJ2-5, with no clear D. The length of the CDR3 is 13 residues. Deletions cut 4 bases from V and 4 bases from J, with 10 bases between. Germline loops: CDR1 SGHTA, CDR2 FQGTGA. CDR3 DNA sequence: TGTGCCAGCAGCTCAGACCTGGGAGAGACCCAGTACTTC. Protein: CASSSDLGETQYF.

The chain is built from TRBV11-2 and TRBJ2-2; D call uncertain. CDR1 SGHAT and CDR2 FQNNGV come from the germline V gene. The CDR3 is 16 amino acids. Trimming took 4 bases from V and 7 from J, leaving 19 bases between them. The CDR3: CASSSFFRVPLGELFF. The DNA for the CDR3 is TGTGCCAGCAGCTCCTTCTTTCGCGTCCCACTCGGGGAGCTGTTTTTT.

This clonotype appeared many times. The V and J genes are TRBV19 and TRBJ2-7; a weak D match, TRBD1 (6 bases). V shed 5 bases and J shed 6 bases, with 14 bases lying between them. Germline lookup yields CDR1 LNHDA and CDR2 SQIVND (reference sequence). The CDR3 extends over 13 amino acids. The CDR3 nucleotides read TGTGCCAGTAGTTACGGGACAACCAGCGAGCAGTACTTC. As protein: CASSYGTTSEQYF.

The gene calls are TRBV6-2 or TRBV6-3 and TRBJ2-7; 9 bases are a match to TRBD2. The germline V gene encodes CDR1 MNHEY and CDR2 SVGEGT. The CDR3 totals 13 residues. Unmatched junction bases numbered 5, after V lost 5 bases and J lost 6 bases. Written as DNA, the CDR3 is TGTGCCAGCAGTGTAGCGGGAGTCCCCGAGCAGTACTTC. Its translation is CASSVAGVPEQYF.

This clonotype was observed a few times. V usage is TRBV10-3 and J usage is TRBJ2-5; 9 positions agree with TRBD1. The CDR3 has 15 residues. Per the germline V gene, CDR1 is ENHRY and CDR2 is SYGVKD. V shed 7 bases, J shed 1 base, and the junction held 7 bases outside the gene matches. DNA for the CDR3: TGTGCCATCAAGGGAGACAGGGGGTCCCAAGAGACCCAGTACTTC. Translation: CAIKGDRGSQETQYF.

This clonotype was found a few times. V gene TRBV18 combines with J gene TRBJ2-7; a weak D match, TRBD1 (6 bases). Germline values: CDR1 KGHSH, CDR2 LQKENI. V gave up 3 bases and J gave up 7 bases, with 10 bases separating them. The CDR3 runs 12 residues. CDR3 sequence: CASSPRTVEQYF. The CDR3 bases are TGTGCCAGCTCACCTAGGACAGTGGAGCAGTACTTC.

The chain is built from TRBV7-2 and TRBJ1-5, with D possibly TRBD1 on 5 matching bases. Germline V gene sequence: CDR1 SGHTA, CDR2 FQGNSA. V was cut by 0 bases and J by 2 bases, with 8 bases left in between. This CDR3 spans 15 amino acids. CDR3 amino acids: CASSLAGARNQPQHF. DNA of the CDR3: TGTGCCAGCAGCTTAGCAGGGGCGCGCAATCAGCCCCAGCATTTT. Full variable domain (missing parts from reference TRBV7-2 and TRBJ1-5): GAGVSQSPSNKVTEKGKDVELRCDPISGHTALYWYRQSLGQGLEFLIYFQGNSAPDKSGLPSDRFSAERTGGSVSTLTIQRTQQEDSAVYLCASSLAGARNQPQHFGDGTRLSIL.

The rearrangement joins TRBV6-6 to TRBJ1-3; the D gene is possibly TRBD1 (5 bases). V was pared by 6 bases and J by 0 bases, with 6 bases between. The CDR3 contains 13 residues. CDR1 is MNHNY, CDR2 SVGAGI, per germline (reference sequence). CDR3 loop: CASRRGSGNTIYF. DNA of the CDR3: TGTGCCAGCAGGAGGGGCTCTGGAAACACCATATATTTT.

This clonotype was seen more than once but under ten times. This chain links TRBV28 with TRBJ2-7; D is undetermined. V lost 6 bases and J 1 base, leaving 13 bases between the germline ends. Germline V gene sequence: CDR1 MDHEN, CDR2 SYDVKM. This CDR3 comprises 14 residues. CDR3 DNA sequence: TGTGCCAGCAGCTTTGTAGGAGCATCCTACGAGCAGTACTTC. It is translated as CASSFVGASYEQYF.

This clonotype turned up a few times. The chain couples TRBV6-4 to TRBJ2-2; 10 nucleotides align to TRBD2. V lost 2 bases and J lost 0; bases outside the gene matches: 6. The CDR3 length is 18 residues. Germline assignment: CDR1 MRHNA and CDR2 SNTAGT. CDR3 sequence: CASSDRTSGKPNTGELFF. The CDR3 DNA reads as TGTGCCAGCAGTGACAGGACTAGCGGAAAGCCGAACACCGGGGAGCTGTTTTTT.

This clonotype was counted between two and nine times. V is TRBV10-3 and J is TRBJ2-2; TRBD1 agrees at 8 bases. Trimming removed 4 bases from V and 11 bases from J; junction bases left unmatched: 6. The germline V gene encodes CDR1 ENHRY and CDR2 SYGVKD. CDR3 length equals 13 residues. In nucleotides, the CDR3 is TGTGCCATCAGTGGCCAAGGACAGGGCGAGCTGTTTTTT. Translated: CAISGQGQGELFF.